This T cell receptor beta chain appears in the sequencing data of a study of technical replicates of blood from several donors. Germline CDR1 reads SGHVS; CDR2 reads FNYEAQ. After removal of 1 base from V and 10 bases from J, the junction contained 2 bases not matched to a gene. The CDR3 has 13 residues. Method: immunoSEQ multiplex PCR; TCRdb's copy keeps in-frame clones and lacks some. Counted here are 60,000 to 80,000 clones, roughly nine tenths occurring once; the ten biggest clones make up about 4.9%. The receptor was isolated from a human donor in good health. Some clones in this sample may be carry-over from other donors' samples. The chain employs TRBV7-6 and TRBJ2-1; 9 nucleotides align to TRBD2. Source material: PBMCs. CDR3 loop: CASSLGTSVEQFF. CDR3 bases: TGTGCCAGCAGCTTAGGGACTAGCGTCGAGCAGTTCTTC.